The present T cell receptor beta chain was sequenced within a study of human T cells and chemical hapten exposure. The wider study: Variability of per-sample TCR yields stemmed mainly from small differences in pooled library volume. The study, taken as a whole, reports: TCRs above 1 in 1000 frequency stayed constant with DPC sensitization.

CDR1 and CDR2 (germline): SEHNR, FQNEAQ (reference sequence). The CDR3 has 17 amino acids. V gave up 1 base and J gave up 5 bases; unmatched junction bases: 11. The library tagged each cDNA molecule with unique molecular identifiers. TCRdb recomputed calls from the 5' RACE reads with MiXCR, one row per CDR3 protein. The sample consists of about 140,000 distinct CDR3 sequences, roughly 4% of them appearing once. It was unfractionated whole blood from which total RNA was extracted. A remark on this clonotype: What it recognizes is unknown.

The sequence derives from a female donor in good health. The gene calls are TRBV7-9 and TRBJ1-5; 7 bases match TRBD1. CDR3 in DNA: TGTGCCAGCAGCTTAGTGCCCCCCCGGGACAGTTATCAGCCCCAGCATTTT. This gives the protein CASSLVPPRDSYQPQHF.